This TCR beta chain was retrieved from a study of T cell responses to AZD1222 COVID-19 vaccine. Overall study context: Second-dose intervals of approximately 4 or approximately 12 weeks were pooled. Findings and caveats of the study: Only 5 or 6 AZD1222 recipients were seropositive at baseline. Donors in the cohort were predominantly white British and more often female, and clonal diversity was possibly underestimated. CD4 TCRs associated with vaccination spanned spike, dominating at 160-218 and 743-854.

This CDR3 contains 15 residues. Trimming removed 1 base at V and 5 bases at J, with 12 bases between. The germline V gene encodes CDR1 LGHDT and CDR2 YNNKEL (reference sequence). In regard to this clone: Its antigen is undetermined.

Only in-frame clones appear in the TCRdb table, and some are missing; sequencing was by immunoSEQ multiplex PCR. This repertoire shows approximately 70,000 clones, roughly 84% found once; its top ten account for roughly 10%. The V call is TRBV3-1 (or the pseudogene TRBV3-2), the J call TRBJ2-1, with a weak D call TRBD1 (5 bases). The TCR originated in an adult in good health. Sample: peripheral blood, taken on day 0 of AZD1222 vaccination. CDR3 region: CASSQVIQGDNEQFF. The CDR3 coding sequence is TGTGCCAGCAGCCAAGTGATCCAGGGTGACAATGAGCAGTTCTTC.